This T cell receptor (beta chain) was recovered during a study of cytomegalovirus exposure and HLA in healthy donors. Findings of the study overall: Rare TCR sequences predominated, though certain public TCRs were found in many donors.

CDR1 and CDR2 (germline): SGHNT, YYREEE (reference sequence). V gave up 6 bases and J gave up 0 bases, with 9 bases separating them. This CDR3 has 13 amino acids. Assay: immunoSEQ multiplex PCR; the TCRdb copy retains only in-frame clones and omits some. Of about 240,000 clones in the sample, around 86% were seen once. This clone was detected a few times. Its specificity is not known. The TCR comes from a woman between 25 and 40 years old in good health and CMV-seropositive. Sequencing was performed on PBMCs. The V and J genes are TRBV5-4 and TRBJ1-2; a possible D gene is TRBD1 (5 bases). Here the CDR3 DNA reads TGTGCCAGCACCATGGACACTAACTATGGCTACACCTTC. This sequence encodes CASTMDTNYGYTF.